Shown below are 2 T cell receptor beta chains from a single sample sequenced in a study of blood T cell repertoires in COVID-19 (dated by TCRdb to 2019 to 2021). Receptor libraries were prepared by the immunoSEQ multiplex PCR assay. Sourced from immuneACCESS, this table was stored by TCRdb with only in-frame sequences that have V and J called. A share of the clones is absent; for the studies checked, an unresolved V gene accounts for under half, and the remainder has no known explanation. The sample contains 450,000 or so clones, approximately 90% of them found a single time. The ten largest clones add up to roughly 0.78% of the sample. Sequenced material: peripheral blood. Receptors were obtained from a young man with COVID-19, enrolled during active disease.

This clone was seen a single time. This sequence joins TRBV19 and TRBJ2-1, with 16 bases matching TRBD2. The V and J ends lost 5 bases and 4 bases, in that order; junction bases with no gene match: 11. The CDR3 consists of 19 residues. The germline V gene encodes CDR1 LNHDA and CDR2 SQIVND (reference sequence). The CDR3 coding sequence is TGTGCCAGTAGTGACACGGGACTAGCGGGAGGGCCGAGATACAATGAGCAGTTCTTC. It is translated as CASSDTGLAGGPRYNEQFF.

V and J are TRBV27 and TRBJ2-1; TRBD2 aligns across 7 bases. The ends lost 5 bases at V and 7 bases at J; junction bases unmatched: 20. The germline CDR1 and CDR2 sequences are MNHEY and SMNVEV (reference sequence). This CDR3 comprises 18 residues. CDR3 residues: CASSALSSGLNKGNEQFF. CDR3 bases: TGTGCCAGCAGTGCTCTTTCTAGCGGACTTAACAAGGGGAATGAGCAGTTCTTC.